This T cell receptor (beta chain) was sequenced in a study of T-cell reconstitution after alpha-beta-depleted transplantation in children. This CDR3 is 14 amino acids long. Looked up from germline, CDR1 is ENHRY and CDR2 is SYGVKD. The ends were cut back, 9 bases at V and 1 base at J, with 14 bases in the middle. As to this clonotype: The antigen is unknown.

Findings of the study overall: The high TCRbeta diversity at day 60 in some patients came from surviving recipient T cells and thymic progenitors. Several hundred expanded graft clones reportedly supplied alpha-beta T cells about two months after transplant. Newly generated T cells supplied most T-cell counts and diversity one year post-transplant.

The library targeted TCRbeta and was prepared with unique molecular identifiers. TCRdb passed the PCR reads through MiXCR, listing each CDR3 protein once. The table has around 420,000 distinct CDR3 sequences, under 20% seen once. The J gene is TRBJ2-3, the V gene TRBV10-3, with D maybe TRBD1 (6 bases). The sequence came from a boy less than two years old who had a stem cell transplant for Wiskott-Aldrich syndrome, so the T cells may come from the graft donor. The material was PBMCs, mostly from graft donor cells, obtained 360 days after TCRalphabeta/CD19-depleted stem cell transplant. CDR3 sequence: CAMKQGKGTDTQYF. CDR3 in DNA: TGTGCCATGAAACAGGGTAAAGGCACAGATACGCAGTATTTT.